This entry features one TCR beta chain sequence. The entry originates in a study of CD8 T cells in Susac syndrome. Reverse transcription of about 0.5 to 1 ug RNA used random hexamers. It was immunoSEQ multiplex PCR that amplified TCR beta CDR3 across 54 Vbeta and 13 Jbeta. One entry per CDR3 protein results from TCRdb running MiXCR on the immunoSEQ multiplex PCR reads. This sample yields about 180,000 distinct CDR3 sequences, of which 85% to 95% are seen a single time; 0.15% to 0.2% belongs to the top ten. CDR1 and CDR2 from the germline V gene are MNHNS and SASEGT. V lost 6 bases and J 7 bases, leaving 15 bases between the germline ends. CDR3 length equals 13 residues.

The specimen was CD8+ T cells from PBMCs. This chain joins TRBV6-1 and TRBJ1-1; tentatively, D is TRBD1 (6 bases). The sequence derives from a human donor with multiple sclerosis. CDR3 residues: CASRGARPFEAFF. The CDR3 DNA is TGTGCCAGCAGGGGGGCCCGTCCATTTGAAGCTTTCTTT.